These 26 T cell receptor beta chains were all obtained from the same sample, sequenced in a study of technical replicates of blood from several donors. Profiling relied on immunoSEQ multiplex PCR, and the TCRdb table lists in-frame clones only, not all of them. The profile shows tens of thousands of clones, 90% to 96% of them singletons. Sample: T cells isolated from PBMCs. The source of these receptors is a human donor in good health.

The chain employs TRBV9 and TRBJ2-1, with D uncertain. The V end lost 0 bases, the J end lost 9 bases, and 19 bases lay between the germline ends. The CDR3 sequence is 16 residues long. CDR1 SGDLS and CDR2 YYNGEE come from the germline V gene. The CDR3 loop is CASSVALVVSRSEQFF. The DNA of the CDR3 is TGTGCCAGCAGCGTAGCTTTGGTAGTCTCGAGGAGTGAGCAGTTCTTC.

The rearrangement links TRBV30 to TRBJ2-1; 7 nucleotides agree with TRBD2. Germline V gene data show CDR1 as GTSNPN and CDR2 as SVGIG (reference sequence). J lost 1 base, V lost 7 bases, and 7 bases had no gene match. The CDR3 is 14 amino acids. The CDR3 sequence is CALTWEGSYNEQFF. Written as DNA, the CDR3 is TGTGCCTTGACGTGGGAGGGATCCTACAATGAGCAGTTCTTC.

V is TRBV7-2 and J is TRBJ2-1; 10 bases map to TRBD1. Germline V gene sequence: CDR1 SGHTA, CDR2 FQGNSA. The CDR3 sequence is 15 residues long. The ends lost 1 base at V and 7 bases at J; junction bases unmatched: 4. The CDR3 DNA follows: TGTGCCAGCAGCTTAGGACAGGGGGCGCCTAATGAGCAGTTCTTC. Amino acids: CASSLGQGAPNEQFF.

In regard to this clone: One end of the junction fails to match germline, which may point to a read error. The chain links TRBV7-9 to TRBJ2-5, with 7 bases that match TRBD2. The length of the CDR3 is 12 residues. CDR1 SEHNR and CDR2 FQNEAQ come from the germline V gene (reference sequence). The chain's CDR3 is CASSSGAQVPDF. The CDR3 coding sequence is TGTGCCAGCAGCAGCGGGGCACAGGTGCCGGACTTC.

The chain couples TRBV14 to TRBJ1-3, with 11 bases fitting TRBD1. This CDR3 has 16 residues. With V trimmed by 4 bases and J by 2 bases, 4 bases remained unmatched. The germline V gene encodes CDR1 SGHDN and CDR2 FVKESK. The CDR3 is CASSPGTGGTGNTIYF. Written as DNA, the CDR3 is TGTGCCAGCAGCCCAGGGACAGGGGGGACTGGAAACACCATATATTTT.

The chain combines TRBV7-9 with TRBJ2-7; a weak D match, TRBD1 (5 bases). V lost 3 bases to trimming and J lost 4 bases, with 10 bases between them. This CDR3 has 13 residues. From germline, CDR1 is SEHNR and CDR2 FQNEAQ (reference sequence). This CDR3 is CASSFTGSYEQYF. CDR3 DNA sequence: TGTGCCAGCAGCTTTACAGGCTCTTACGAGCAGTACTTC. Using reference TRBV7-9 and TRBJ2-7 for the parts outside the CDR3, the full variable domain is DTGVSQNPRHKITKRGQNVTFRCDPISEHNRLYWYRQTLGQGPEFLTYFQNEAQLEKSRLLSDRFSAERPKGSFSTLEIQRTEQGDSAMYLCASSFTGSYEQYFGPGTRLTVT.

Here the CDR3 DNA reads TGTGCCAGCAGTAATAACCGGAACTATGGCTACACCTTC. Its translation is CASSNNRNYGYTF. The chain uses TRBV6-4 and TRBJ1-2; the D is unclear. Germline V gives CDR1 MRHNA, CDR2 SNTAGT. The CDR3 covers 13 residues. The V gene lost 5 bases and the J gene lost 2 bases, with 9 bases spanning the gap.

V is TRBV29-1 and J is TRBJ2-3, with a possible D match to TRBD1 (6 bases). CDR1 and CDR2 (germline): SQVTM, ANQGSEA. Trimming left V 8 bases short and J 3 bases short, with 18 bases between. The CDR3 length is 14 residues. As DNA, the CDR3 is TGCAGCCTCTCCGGGACAAGGGGAACAGATACGCAGTATTTT. Its protein product is CSLSGTRGTDTQYF.

This chain joins TRBV5-6 and TRBJ2-7; D perhaps matches TRBD1 (6 bases). This CDR3 spans 13 amino acids. V was pared by 0 bases and J by 5 bases, with 9 bases between. CDR1 and CDR2 (germline): SGHDT, YYEEEE. The CDR3 is CASSLGRGDEQYF. In DNA form, the CDR3 reads TGTGCCAGCAGCTTGGGCAGGGGCGACGAGCAGTACTTC.

The chain is built from TRBV28 and TRBJ1-1, with unresolved D. Deletions cut 3 bases from V and 6 bases from J, with 20 bases between. Germline values: CDR1 MDHEN, CDR2 SYDVKM. The CDR3 runs to 16 residues. CDR3 protein: CASSFASGIPEAEAFF. The CDR3 DNA reads TGTGCCAGCAGTTTCGCTTCCGGGATCCCGGAGGCTGAAGCTTTCTTT.

V is TRBV19 and J is TRBJ1-1; D gene unclear. The length of the CDR3 is 12 residues. Germline-derived CDR1 and CDR2 are LNHDA and SQIVND (reference sequence). The V end lost 4 bases, the J end lost 7 bases, and 10 bases lay between the germline ends. DNA for the CDR3: TGTGCCAGTAGTACATTTACAGATGAAGCTTTCTTT. It translates to CASSTFTDEAFF. The full variable domain, its missing parts supplied by reference TRBV19 and TRBJ1-1, is DGGITQSPKYLFRKEGQNVTLSCEQNLNHDAMYWYRQDPGQGLRLIYYSQIVNDFQKGDIAEGYSVSREKKESFPLTVTSAQKNPTAFYLCASSTFTDEAFFGQGTRLTVV.

For the CDR3, the DNA is TGTGCCAGCAGCTCCTCTAGCGGGCGCTACGAGCAGTACTTC. Residues: CASSSSSGRYEQYF. The rearrangement uses TRBV11-3 and TRBJ2-7; TRBD2 matches 8 bases. J was trimmed by 3 bases and V by 4 bases; bases with no gene match: 5. CDR1 is SGHNT, CDR2 YENEEA, per germline. This CDR3 comprises 14 residues.

Note on this clone: One junction end does not reproduce the germline sequence, and a read error may be involved. This chain connects TRBV29-1 to TRBJ1-2; a possible D gene is TRBD1 (6 bases). Germline V gene lookup returns CDR1 SQVTM and CDR2 ANQGSEA. The CDR3 sequence is 13 residues long. The chain's CDR3 is CSASDSEFYGHTF. CDR3 sequence (DNA): TGCAGCGCCTCGGACAGCGAATTCTATGGCCACACCTTC.

This chain links TRBV9 with TRBJ2-5; perhaps TRBD1 as D (5 bases). CDR3 size: 12 residues. Trimming took off 1 base at V and 9 bases at J, with 10 bases between the two ends. CDR1 is SGDLS and CDR2 is YYNGEE in the germline V gene. CDR3 loop: CASSVSGSPQYF. CDR3 in DNA: TGTGCCAGCAGCGTATCAGGGTCCCCCCAGTACTTC.

This clone was recorded a few times. The V gene is TRBV19, the J gene TRBJ2-7; 9 nucleotides line up with TRBD1. Germline V gene data show CDR1 as LNHDA and CDR2 as SQIVND (reference sequence). V lost 7 bases, J lost 3 bases, and 1 base stayed unmatched. This CDR3 region has 12 residues. CDR3 loop: CASMGQGYEQYF. The DNA of the CDR3 is TGTGCCAGTATGGGACAGGGCTACGAGCAGTACTTC.

The rearrangement links TRBV5-5 to TRBJ1-2, with 9 bases matching TRBD1. V was pared by 6 bases and J by 4 bases, with 10 bases of the junction left unmatched. The germline V gene has CDR1 SGHKS and CDR2 YYEKEE (reference sequence). This CDR3 comprises 15 residues. The CDR3 bases are TGTGCCAGCATCTACGAACTACAGGGGGCCTATGGCTACACCTTC. It is translated as CASIYELQGAYGYTF.

The chain combines TRBV6-5 with TRBJ1-1; TRBD1 matches at 9 bases. The CDR3 is made up of 15 amino acids. V lost 2 bases and J lost 2; bases outside the gene matches: 3. Germline lookup yields CDR1 MNHEY and CDR2 SVGAGI. The CDR3 reads CASSYTGQGNTEAFF. As DNA, the CDR3 is TGTGCCAGCAGTTACACGGGACAGGGAAACACTGAAGCTTTCTTT.

The V and J genes are TRBV7-9 and TRBJ2-7, with 8 bases fitting TRBD1. The CDR3 runs to 16 residues. Trimming removed 2 bases from V and 5 bases from J; junction bases left unmatched: 11. Per the germline V gene, CDR1 is SEHNR and CDR2 is FQNEAQ (reference sequence). The CDR3 sequence: CASSLLDRVGDHEQYF. Here the CDR3 DNA reads TGTGCCAGCAGCTTACTGGACAGGGTCGGGGATCACGAGCAGTACTTC.

The rearrangement uses TRBV11-1 and TRBJ2-7; weak D call: TRBD2 (5 bases). The CDR3 consists of 13 residues. V lost 0 bases to trimming and J lost 3 bases, with 6 bases between them. From germline, CDR1 is SGHAT and CDR2 FQDESV (reference sequence). The CDR3 here is CASSLAAGYEQYF. CDR3 bases: TGTGCCAGCAGCTTAGCCGCGGGCTACGAGCAGTACTTC.

The CDR3 region has the DNA TGCGCCAGCAGCTTTTTATCCAATGAGCAGTTCTTC. As protein: CASSFLSNEQFF. V and J are TRBV5-1 and TRBJ2-1, with no clear D. The length of the CDR3 is 12 residues. CDR1 SGHRS and CDR2 YFSETQ come from the germline V gene. Trimming took off 2 bases at V and 6 bases at J, with 6 bases between the two ends.

V gene TRBV9 combines with J gene TRBJ2-6; TRBD2 agrees at 8 bases. Germline V gives CDR1 SGDLS, CDR2 YYNGEE. Trimming took 1 base from V and 2 from J; bases not matched to a gene: 5. The length of the CDR3 is 17 residues. The DNA for the CDR3 is TGTGCCAGCAGCGTACTCGGGAGGGCCGCTGGGGCCAACGTCCTGACTTTC. Its protein product is CASSVLGRAAGANVLTF.

V gene TRBV7-9 combines with J gene TRBJ2-7, with a possible D match to TRBD2 (5 bases). Germline loops: CDR1 SEHNR, CDR2 FQNEAQ (reference sequence). Trimming cost V 1 base and J 2 bases, with 9 bases left between them. The length of the CDR3 is 14 residues. The CDR3 is CASSLGSVPYEQYF. The CDR3 DNA reads TGTGCCAGCAGCTTAGGTAGCGTCCCCTACGAGCAGTACTTC.

The chain recombines TRBV5-6 with TRBJ1-2; 8 bases agree with TRBD1. CDR3 length: 14 residues. CDR1 SGHDT and CDR2 YYEEEE come from the germline V gene. The ends lost 4 bases at V and 4 bases at J; junction bases unmatched: 6. CDR3 sequence reads: CASSPDRDAYGYTF. In nucleotides, the CDR3 is TGTGCCAGCAGCCCGGACAGGGATGCCTATGGCTACACCTTC.

V is TRBV5-6 and J is TRBJ1-2, with D maybe TRBD1 (5 bases). V lost 4 bases, J lost 2 bases, and 12 bases lay in between. CDR1 is SGHDT and CDR2 is YYEEEE in the germline V gene. The CDR3 totals 14 residues. This CDR3 reads CASSPAPGNYGYTF. The CDR3 region has the DNA TGTGCCAGCAGCCCGGCACCAGGGAACTATGGCTACACCTTC.

This chain joins TRBV9 and TRBJ2-3; 7 bases are a match to TRBD2. V was pared by 3 bases and J by 5 bases, with 12 bases of the junction left unmatched. The CDR3 runs 16 residues. CDR1 SGDLS and CDR2 YYNGEE come from the germline V gene. CDR3 sequence: CASSAGGGPLGDTQYF. As DNA, the CDR3 is TGTGCCAGCAGCGCCGGGGGAGGGCCTCTTGGAGATACGCAGTATTTT.

For the CDR3, the DNA is TGTGCCAGTAGTATCAGGGCACTTGAAAAACTGTTTTTT. Amino acids: CASSIRALEKLFF. The V gene is TRBV19, the J gene TRBJ1-4, with D maybe TRBD1 (5 bases). Trimming stripped 3 bases from V and 7 bases from J, with 9 bases between. Looked up from germline, CDR1 is LNHDA and CDR2 is SQIVND (reference sequence). The CDR3 is made up of 13 amino acids.